These 32 T cell receptor beta chains were all obtained from the same sample, sequenced in a study of T cell changes during pregnancy in multiple sclerosis. TCRdb's table, derived via immunoSEQ multiplex PCR, lists solely in-frame clones and lacks some. The repertoire holds tens of thousands of clones, 90% to 95% seen once, with roughly 0.94% in the top ten. Sequencing was performed on peripheral blood, taken in the first trimester of pregnancy. Receptors originate from a female donor with multiple sclerosis, enrolled in a pregnancy study.

This sequence joins TRBV5-1 and TRBJ2-7; the match to TRBD2 covers 9 bases. CDR1 is SGHRS, CDR2 YFSETQ, per germline. CDR3 length: 13 residues. The J segment lost 0 bases and the V segment lost 5 bases, leaving 0 bases of the junction unmatched. As DNA, the CDR3 is TGCGCCAGCAGTAGCGGGAGCTCCTACGAGCAGTACTTC. Protein sequence: CASSSGSSYEQYF.

The CDR3 sequence: CASSIGAGGADISSQHF. As DNA, the CDR3 is TGTGCCAGTAGTATAGGTGCAGGGGGCGCAGACATCAGCTCCCAGCATTTT. This chain uses TRBV19 with TRBJ1-5; 8 bases fit TRBD1. The germline V gene encodes CDR1 LNHDA and CDR2 SQIVND (reference sequence). After removal of 1 base from V and 11 bases from J, the junction contained 16 bases not matched to a gene. CDR3 length equals 17 residues.

J is TRBJ2-1 and V is TRBV5-1; 12 bases are a match to TRBD2. The CDR3 is made up of 15 amino acids. With 5 bases clipped from V and 0 bases from J, the junction kept 0 bases outside the gene matches. Germline V gene sequence: CDR1 SGHRS, CDR2 YFSETQ. Written as DNA, the CDR3 is TGCGCCAGCAGGACTAGCGGGAGCTCCTACAATGAGCAGTTCTTC. Amino acids: CASRTSGSSYNEQFF.

This clone came up once. This sequence joins TRBV5-1 and TRBJ2-4; 11 nucleotides line up with TRBD2. The V and J ends lost 2 bases and 0 bases, in that order; junction bases with no gene match: 13. CDR1 SGHRS and CDR2 YFSETQ come from the germline V gene. The CDR3 contains 20 residues. Here the CDR3 reads CASSLRELAGGSLAKNIQYF. As DNA, the CDR3 is TGCGCCAGCAGCTTAAGGGAGCTAGCGGGGGGATCTCTAGCCAAAAACATTCAGTACTTC.

V is TRBV7-9 and J is TRBJ2-7; 8 positions agree with TRBD1. The CDR3 runs to 19 residues. Trimming took 1 base from V and 2 from J; bases not matched to a gene: 16. Looked up from germline, CDR1 is SEHNR and CDR2 is FQNEAQ (reference sequence). The CDR3 DNA reads as TGTGCCAGCAGCTTAGGATTAATCCGGACAGGGTCCCCCACCTACGAGCAGTACTTC. As protein: CASSLGLIRTGSPTYEQYF.

The V gene is TRBV20-1, the J gene TRBJ2-1; TRBD2 is a possible D gene (5 bases). The germline V and J ends were trimmed by 6 bases and 9 bases, with 12 bases remaining between them. This CDR3 has 11 residues. Germline CDR1 DFQATT, CDR2 SNEGSKA (reference sequence). CDR3: CSATTEGEQFF. CDR3 in DNA: TGCAGTGCCACTACCGAGGGTGAGCAGTTCTTC.

This clone appeared a single time. The rearrangement links TRBV9 to TRBJ2-2, with a possible D match to TRBD2 (7 bases). Germline CDR1 reads SGDLS; CDR2 reads YYNGEE. Trimming pared 0 bases from V and 7 bases from J, leaving 13 bases between. The CDR3 has 15 residues. The DNA for the CDR3 is TGTGCCAGCAGCGTAGTGGGGGGGGCCAGCGGGGAGCTGTTTTTT. Encoded protein: CASSVVGGASGELFF.

The J gene is TRBJ1-1, the V gene TRBV5-1, with 7 bases fitting TRBD1. CDR1 SGHRS and CDR2 YFSETQ come from the germline V gene. The CDR3 runs to 18 residues. V was clipped by 4 bases and J by 2 bases; unmatched bases: 17. CDR3 sequence: CASSSGLGDSRGNTEAFF. In DNA, the CDR3 is TGCGCCAGCAGCAGTGGATTGGGGGACAGTAGAGGAAACACTGAAGCTTTCTTT.

CDR3 nucleotide sequence: TGTGCCAGTAGGCCACCGGGACAGGGAATGCATACGCAGTATTTT. Translation: CASRPPGQGMHTQYF. The chain is built from TRBV19 and TRBJ2-3; TRBD1 aligns across 9 bases. The junction had 11 bases not matched to a gene; V was cut back by 6 bases and J by 7 bases. Germline assignment: CDR1 LNHDA and CDR2 SQIVND (reference sequence). The length of the CDR3 is 15 residues.

The chain carries TRBV9 and TRBJ2-2, with TRBD1 matching over 8 bases. Per germline, CDR1 SGDLS and CDR2 YYNGEE. V was clipped by 0 bases and J by 4 bases; unmatched bases: 5. The CDR3 is made up of 16 amino acids. CDR3 loop: CASSVDAGGTTGELFF. In DNA, the CDR3 is TGTGCCAGCAGCGTAGATGCAGGGGGCACCACCGGGGAGCTGTTTTTT. The whole variable domain, remainder taken from reference TRBV9 and TRBJ2-2, is DSGVTQTPKHLITATGQRVTLRCSPRSGDLSVYWYQQSLDQGLQFLIQYYNGEERAKGNILERFSAQQFPDLHSELNLSSLELGDSALYFCASSVDAGGTTGELFFGEGSRLTVL.

V gene TRBV27 combines with J gene TRBJ2-5; D unclear. V was pared by 5 bases and J by 1 base, with 5 bases between. Per germline, CDR1 MNHEY and CDR2 SMNVEV (reference sequence). The CDR3 extends over 12 amino acids. The CDR3 DNA sequence: TGTGCCAGCAGTCCGGGCCAAGAGACCCAGTACTTC. Residues: CASSPGQETQYF.

The V and J genes are TRBV2 and TRBJ2-1; no clear D. The CDR3 is 15 residues long. V lost 6 bases, J lost 3 bases, and 15 bases lay in between. The V gene's germline CDR1 is SNHLY and CDR2 FYNNEI. As DNA, the CDR3 is TGTGCCAGCAGCCGTAATCTAGACCACTACAATGAGCAGTTCTTC. Translation: CASSRNLDHYNEQFF.

J is TRBJ2-1 and V is TRBV19; the match to TRBD1 covers 8 bases. Trimming at V came to 6 bases and at J to 8 bases, leaving 3 bases not matched to a gene. In germline, CDR1 is LNHDA, CDR2 SQIVND (reference sequence). The CDR3 is made up of 12 amino acids. CDR3 residues: CASSDRGDEQFF. CDR3 nucleotides: TGTGCCAGTAGCGACAGGGGTGATGAGCAGTTCTTC.

As regards this clone: Additional DNA sequences in this sample encode the identical CDR3. The chain combines TRBV5-1 with TRBJ1-2; the match to TRBD1 covers 7 bases. CDR1 is SGHRS, CDR2 YFSETQ, per germline. The V segment lost 0 bases and the J segment 4 bases; nucleotides outside the gene matches: 0. This CDR3 is 13 amino acids long. CDR3 nucleotides: TGCGCCAGCAGCTTGGGGACAGGCTATGGCTACACCTTC. Protein sequence: CASSLGTGYGYTF.

This rearrangement joins TRBV27 to TRBJ1-5; tentative D call: TRBD1 (6 bases). The V and J ends lost 5 bases and 2 bases respectively, with 10 bases between them. Germline-derived CDR1 and CDR2 are MNHEY and SMNVEV (reference sequence). There are 14 residues in the CDR3. Here the CDR3 reads CASSPYRGNQPQHF. The CDR3 nucleotides read TGTGCCAGCAGTCCTTACAGGGGCAATCAGCCCCAGCATTTT.

This clone was counted only a few times. This rearrangement joins TRBV7-9 to TRBJ1-1; D is unresolved. With 7 bases removed from V and 0 bases from J, the gap between germline ends came to 12 bases. The CDR3 sequence is 14 residues long. CDR1 is SEHNR and CDR2 is FQNEAQ in the germline V gene (reference sequence). CDR3 loop: CASTQTRMNTEAFF. Written as DNA, the CDR3 is TGTGCCAGCACCCAAACTCGCATGAACACTGAAGCTTTCTTT.

The genes are TRBV7-3 and TRBJ2-1; possible D gene TRBD1, 7 bases. This CDR3 region has 15 residues. Germline CDR1 and CDR2: SGHTA and FQGTGA. The ends were cut back, 3 bases at V and 10 bases at J, with 19 bases in the middle. CDR3 nucleotides: TGTGCCAGCAGCTTTGGGACAGAGGGGGGTTCGGAGCAGTTCTTC. This gives the protein CASSFGTEGGSEQFF.

The rearrangement links TRBV2 to TRBJ2-3; 8 nucleotides line up with TRBD2. CDR1 SNHLY and CDR2 FYNNEI come from the germline V gene. Trimming removed 3 bases from V and 1 base from J; junction bases left unmatched: 3. CDR3 length equals 15 residues. The CDR3 sequence is CASSERGVGTDTQYF. The CDR3 region has the DNA TGTGCCAGCAGTGAGCGGGGGGTAGGCACAGATACGCAGTATTTT.

This clone appeared a single time. The J gene is TRBJ1-2, the V gene TRBV11-2; D unresolved. With 0 bases removed from V and 8 bases from J, the gap between germline ends came to 10 bases. This CDR3 spans 13 amino acids. CDR1 SGHAT and CDR2 FQNNGV come from the germline V gene. The CDR3 sequence: CASSLDLNNGYTF. CDR3 DNA: TGTGCCAGCAGCTTAGATTTAAACAACGGCTACACCTTC.

The count of this clone is one. The J gene is TRBJ2-2, the V gene TRBV5-4; 9 positions match TRBD1. The CDR3 spans 16 residues. V gave up 3 bases and J gave up 1 base; unmatched junction bases: 4. CDR1 is SGHNT and CDR2 is YYREEE in the germline V gene (reference sequence). The CDR3 DNA reads TGTGCCAGCAGCTCGCTGGACAGGGGGAACACCGGGGAGCTGTTTTTT. Translation gives CASSSLDRGNTGELFF.

J is TRBJ1-1 and V is TRBV28; 9 bases match TRBD1. Germline values: CDR1 MDHEN, CDR2 SYDVKM. CDR3 length: 15 residues. Unmatched junction bases numbered 5, after V lost 5 bases and J lost 1 base. CDR3 sequence: CASSATGGKNTEAFF. The CDR3 DNA is TGTGCCAGCAGTGCTACAGGGGGCAAGAACACTGAAGCTTTCTTT.

The chain links TRBV7-2 to TRBJ2-1, with a weak D call TRBD2 (7 bases). The CDR3 has 15 amino acids. Deletions cut 1 base from V and 5 bases from J, with 12 bases between. The V gene's germline CDR1 is SGHTA and CDR2 FQGNSA. This CDR3 reads CASSLDGGPNNEQFF. CDR3 bases: TGTGCCAGCAGCTTAGACGGGGGGCCTAACAATGAGCAGTTCTTC.

The chain employs TRBV7-8 and TRBJ2-5, with D perhaps matching TRBD1 (5 bases). Germline V CDR1 and CDR2: SGHVS, FQNEAQ. Trimming took off 1 base at V and 5 bases at J, with 17 bases between the two ends. The CDR3 contains 16 residues. This chain's CDR3 is CASSLELGAIWETQYF. The DNA of the CDR3 is TGTGCCAGCAGCTTAGAGTTAGGGGCGATATGGGAGACCCAGTACTTC.

The chain joins TRBV19 to TRBJ1-5; the D gene is possibly TRBD1 (5 bases). The germline CDR1 and CDR2 sequences are LNHDA and SQIVND (reference sequence). V lost 5 bases, J lost 5 bases, and 16 bases lay in between. The CDR3 extends over 15 amino acids. The CDR3 spells CASSFREGVHQPQHF. The DNA of the CDR3 is TGTGCCAGTAGTTTCAGGGAAGGAGTACATCAGCCCCAGCATTTT.

This chain links TRBV11-2 with TRBJ2-7, with 8 positions matching TRBD1. The length of the CDR3 is 14 residues. V trimming: 5 bases; J trimming: 4 bases; junction bases outside the gene matches: 7. Germline-derived CDR1 and CDR2 are SGHAT and FQNNGV. The CDR3 DNA is TGTGCCAGCAGCCTAGGGACAGGCGAATACGAGCAGTACTTC. It encodes CASSLGTGEYEQYF.

This clone was detected once. The rearrangement joins TRBV19 to TRBJ1-2; unclear D gene. This CDR3 spans 14 amino acids. The germline V gene has CDR1 LNHDA and CDR2 SQIVND (reference sequence). The V and J ends lost 3 bases and 2 bases respectively, with 10 bases between them. The CDR3 reads CASSIPTENYGYTF. Written as DNA, the CDR3 is TGTGCCAGTAGTATCCCTACAGAAAACTATGGCTACACCTTC.

The chain employs TRBV11-3 and TRBJ2-5, with TRBD1 matching over 9 bases. Unmatched junction bases numbered 4, after V lost 4 bases and J lost 7 bases. The CDR3 runs to 13 residues. The germline V gene encodes CDR1 SGHNT and CDR2 YENEEA. The CDR3 bases are TGTGCCAGCAGCTCGACAGGGGGTACGACCCAGTACTTC. Amino acid sequence: CASSSTGGTTQYF.

This chain connects TRBV10-3 to TRBJ2-2; D may be TRBD1 (6 bases). Per germline, CDR1 ENHRY and CDR2 SYGVKD. CDR3 length: 16 residues. V was shortened by 4 bases and J by 3 bases, with 15 bases between the two germline ends. The CDR3 here is CAISVVTGQYTGELFF. The CDR3 bases are TGTGCCATCAGTGTTGTAACAGGGCAGTACACCGGGGAGCTGTTTTTT.

This chain uses TRBV7-9 with TRBJ2-7; possible D gene TRBD1, 6 bases. V was cut by 6 bases and J by 0 bases, with 15 bases left in between. The germline gives CDR1 SEHNR, CDR2 FQNEAQ (reference sequence). CDR3 size: 15 residues. CDR3 amino acids: CASRPTGSSSYEQYF. CDR3 DNA: TGTGCCAGCAGGCCTACAGGGTCCAGCTCCTACGAGCAGTACTTC.

This sequence joins TRBV5-1 and TRBJ2-3; 9 bases fit TRBD2. CDR3 length: 18 amino acids. Trimming took 0 bases from V and 5 from J; bases not matched to a gene: 13. Germline V gives CDR1 SGHRS, CDR2 YFSETQ. The CDR3 loop is CASSLAGGAGGPGDTQYF. The DNA of the CDR3 is TGCGCCAGCAGCTTGGCCGGAGGGGCGGGAGGGCCGGGAGATACGCAGTATTTT. The whole variable domain, filled in from reference TRBV5-1 and TRBJ2-3, reads KAGVTQTPRYLIKTRGQQVTLSCSPISGHRSVSWYQQTPGQGLQFLFEYFSETQRNKGNFPGRFSGRQFSNSRSEMNVSTLELGDSALYLCASSLAGGAGGPGDTQYFGPGTRLTVL.

The V gene is TRBV19, the J gene TRBJ2-3, with 9 bases identical to TRBD2. In germline, CDR1 is LNHDA, CDR2 SQIVND (reference sequence). Losses at the gene ends were 3 bases for V and 4 bases for J; bases not matched to a gene: 5. This CDR3 region has 15 residues. DNA for the CDR3: TGTGCCAGTAGTATTAGCGGGGGATTCTCAGATACGCAGTATTTT. It yields the protein CASSISGGFSDTQYF.

This chain links TRBV10-3 with TRBJ2-1, with 9 bases that match TRBD1. Germline lookup yields CDR1 ENHRY and CDR2 SYGVKD. J lost 1 base, V lost 10 bases, and 5 bases had no gene match. The CDR3 runs to 14 residues. CDR3 protein: CATAGTGSYNEQFF. CDR3 nucleotide sequence: TGTGCCACCGCGGGGACAGGGTCCTACAATGAGCAGTTCTTC.